This T cell receptor (beta chain) was identified during a study of blood T cell repertoires in COVID-19. Across the study: Acute-phase and convalescent COVID-19 samples originated in the United States, Italy and Spain.

For recovered donors of Cohort 3, there were two negative PCRs, clearance, or symptom resolution. This CDR3 region has 13 residues. V lost 3 bases, J lost 4 bases, and 2 bases stayed unmatched. CDR1 is SQVTM, CDR2 ANQGSEA, per germline. Produced via immunoSEQ multiplex PCR; TCRdb's table is partial and in-frame only. The table records 150,000 to 200,000 clones, about 90% of them present only once. This TCR was recovered from a woman in her late teens or twenties who had recovered from COVID-19. The V gene is TRBV29-1, the J gene TRBJ2-5; 10 bases are shared with TRBD2. The sample comprised PBMCs or T cells enriched from blood (not recorded which). The CDR3 region is CSVDASGGETQYF. The CDR3 DNA follows: TGCAGCGTTGACGCTAGCGGGGGAGAGACCCAGTACTTC.